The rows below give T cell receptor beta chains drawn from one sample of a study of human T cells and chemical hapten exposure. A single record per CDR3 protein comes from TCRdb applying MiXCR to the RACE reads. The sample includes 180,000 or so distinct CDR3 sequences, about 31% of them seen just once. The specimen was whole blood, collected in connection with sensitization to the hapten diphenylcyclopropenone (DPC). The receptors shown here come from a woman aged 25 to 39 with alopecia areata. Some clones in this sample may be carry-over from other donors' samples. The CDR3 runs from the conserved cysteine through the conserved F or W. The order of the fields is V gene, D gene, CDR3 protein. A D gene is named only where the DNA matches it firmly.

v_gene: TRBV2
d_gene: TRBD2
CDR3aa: CASSDFSGSPTEETQYF

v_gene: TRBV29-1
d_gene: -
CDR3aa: CSVEEPPSNYGYTF

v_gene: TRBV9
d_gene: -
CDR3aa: CASSVAGDPDYEQYF

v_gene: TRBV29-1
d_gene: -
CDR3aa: CSVAVEQNSPLHF

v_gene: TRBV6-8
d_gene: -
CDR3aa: CASSYSGPNYGYTF

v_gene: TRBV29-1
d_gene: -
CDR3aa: CSVEGPPPSYEQYF

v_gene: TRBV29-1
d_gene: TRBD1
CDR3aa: CSVAAGTANYEQYF

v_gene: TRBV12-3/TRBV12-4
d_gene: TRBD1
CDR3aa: CASSRGQGRFTEAFF

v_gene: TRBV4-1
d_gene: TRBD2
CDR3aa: CASSQFGLEERFF

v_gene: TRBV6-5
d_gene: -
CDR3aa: CASSYSRAGLVTQYF